This TCR beta chain appears in the sequencing data of a study of T-cell memory formation after mild COVID-19. One entry per CDR3 protein, called by TCRdb with MiXCR from the 5' RACE reads. The table has about 400,000 distinct CDR3 sequences, more than 20% seen once. The germline V gene has CDR1 ENHRY and CDR2 SYGVKD. The CDR3 length is 15 residues. V gave up 6 bases and J gave up 1 base; unmatched junction bases: 7. Sequencing was done on a sample of PBMCs or a T cell subset sorted from them (not recorded which). The rearrangement uses TRBV10-3 and TRBJ1-1; 8 bases align to TRBD1. This clonotype was obtained from an adult woman who had mild COVID-19 (a few samples of this study predate the infection). Cell type and time point are not known. The CDR3 loop is CAISHPDRANTEAFF. The CDR3 DNA reads TGTGCCATCAGCCACCCGGACAGGGCGAACACTGAAGCTTTCTTT.